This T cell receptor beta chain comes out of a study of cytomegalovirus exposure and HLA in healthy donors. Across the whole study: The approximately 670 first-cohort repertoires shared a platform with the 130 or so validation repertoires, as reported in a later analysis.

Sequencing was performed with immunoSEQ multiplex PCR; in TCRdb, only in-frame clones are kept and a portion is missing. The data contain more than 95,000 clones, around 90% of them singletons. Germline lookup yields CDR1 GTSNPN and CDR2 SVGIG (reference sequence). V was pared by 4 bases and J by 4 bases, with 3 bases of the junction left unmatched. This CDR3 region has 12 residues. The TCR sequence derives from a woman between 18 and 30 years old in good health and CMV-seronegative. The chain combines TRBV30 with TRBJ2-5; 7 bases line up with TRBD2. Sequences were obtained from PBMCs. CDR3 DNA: TGTGCCTGGATGGGAGGGCGAGAGACCCAGTACTTC. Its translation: CAWMGGRETQYF.